These 18 T cell receptor beta chains share one sample of origin, sequenced in a study of OX40 agonist ivuxolimab in advanced cancers. The library was made by the immunoSEQ multiplex PCR assay. TCRdb took this table from immuneACCESS and kept in-frame rearrangements with V and J called. Such tables lack part of the clones; where checked against another copy, unresolved V genes explain under half of the gap, and the rest is unexplained. This sample has 40,000 to 50,000 clones in its table, and around nine tenths of those were observed once. The ten largest clonotypes hold 35% to 40% of the sample. Sequencing used CD4+ or CD8+ T cells sorted from blood, obtained in a trial of the OX40 agonist ivuxolimab. These receptors came from an adult with an advanced solid tumor such as melanoma, head and neck, liver or kidney cancer.

The rearrangement uses TRBV4-1 and TRBJ2-3; D is unresolved. V was cut by 1 base and J by 6 bases, with 8 bases left in between. Germline CDR1 is MGHRA and CDR2 is YSYEKL. The CDR3 totals 13 residues. The CDR3 spells CASSQARIDTQYF. CDR3 sequence (DNA): TGCGCCAGCAGCCAAGCAAGAATCGATACGCAGTATTTT.

This clone qualifies as medium-sized (0.01 to 0.1%). This chain connects TRBV7-3 to TRBJ2-3; 7 bases agree with TRBD2. This CDR3 comprises 17 residues. Germline V gene data show CDR1 as SGHTA and CDR2 as FQGTGA. V was clipped by 1 base and J by 3 bases; unmatched bases: 10. In DNA form, the CDR3 reads TGTGCCAGCAGCTTAAATGCAGCGGGGAGGGCGACAGATACGCAGTATTTT. This sequence encodes CASSLNAAGRATDTQYF.

The chain carries TRBV7-6 and TRBJ1-3; D is ambiguous. Germline V gene sequence: CDR1 SGHVS, CDR2 FNYEAQ. CDR3 length: 17 amino acids. V lost 1 base to trimming and J lost 2 bases, with 15 bases between them. As DNA, the CDR3 is TGTGCCAGCAGCTTAGGTGGGTCCAAGCGAGCTGGAAACACCATATATTTT. Its translation is CASSLGGSKRAGNTIYF.

The genes are TRBV5-5 and TRBJ1-5; unclear D gene. The germline V gene encodes CDR1 SGHKS and CDR2 YYEKEE (reference sequence). The CDR3 runs to 13 residues. Trimming stripped 4 bases from V and 6 bases from J, with 11 bases between. Written as DNA, the CDR3 is TGTGCCAGCAGCCTTGACGGAGCTCAGCCCCAGCATTTT. It specifies CASSLDGAQPQHF. The full variable domain, in which reference TRBV5-5 and TRBJ1-5 provide the parts outside the CDR3, is DAGVTQSPTHLIKTRGQQVTLRCSPISGHKSVSWYQQVLGQGPQFIFQYYEKEERGRGNFPDRFSARQFPNYSSELNVNALLLGDSALYLCASSLDGAQPQHFGDGTRLSIL.

CDR3 in amino acids: CASSEAIWGSTSTDTQYF. The CDR3 DNA reads as TGTGCCAGCAGTGAAGCTATTTGGGGGTCTACTAGCACAGATACGCAGTATTTT. V gene TRBV6-1 combines with J gene TRBJ2-3, with D perhaps given as TRBD1 or TRBD2 (5 bases each). This CDR3 comprises 18 residues. V was shortened by 0 bases and J by 0 bases, with 16 bases between the two germline ends. Germline assignment: CDR1 MNHNS and CDR2 SASEGT.

Points on this clone: Distinct nucleotide sequences in the sample also encode this CDR3. The chain has TRBV5-8 and TRBJ1-2; a weak D match, TRBD1 (5 bases). V gave up 0 bases and J gave up 11 bases, with 20 bases separating them. From germline, CDR1 is SGHTS and CDR2 YDEGEE. The CDR3 covers 15 residues. This CDR3 reads CASSLVAWGLGGYTF. CDR3 DNA: TGTGCCAGCAGCTTGGTCGCCTGGGGGTTGGGAGGTTACACCTTC.

The chain recombines TRBV20-1 with TRBJ2-1; unclear D gene. CDR1 DFQATT and CDR2 SNEGSKA come from the germline V gene (reference sequence). V was clipped by 6 bases and J by 4 bases, with 7 bases between them. The CDR3 spans 11 residues. The CDR3 DNA reads as TGCAGTGCCGCACCGTACAATGAGCAGTTCTTC. Translation: CSAAPYNEQFF.

CDR3 amino acids: CASSLQGGTEAFF. Here the CDR3 DNA reads TGTGCCAGCAGCTTACAGGGGGGTACTGAAGCTTTCTTT. The chain employs TRBV5-6 and TRBJ1-1; 8 bases are shared with TRBD1. V was pared by 2 bases and J by 5 bases, with 2 bases of the junction left unmatched. This CDR3 has 13 residues. Germline CDR1 reads SGHDT; CDR2 reads YYEEEE.

To note about this clone: The same CDR3 arises from other DNA sequences in this sample as well. This chain's CDR3 is CASSPSSSGNTIYF. In nucleotides, the CDR3 is TGTGCCAGCAGTCCGTCCAGTTCTGGAAACACCATATATTTT. The chain has TRBV27 and TRBJ1-3, with D unclear. The germline V and J ends were trimmed by 5 bases and 1 base, with 9 bases remaining between them. The CDR3 loop spans 14 amino acids. The germline V gene encodes CDR1 MNHEY and CDR2 SMNVEV (reference sequence).

This clone was seen a single time. The chain uses TRBV10-3 and TRBJ1-5; D possibly corresponds to TRBD1 (6 bases). CDR1 is ENHRY, CDR2 SYGVKD, per germline. Trimming removed 0 bases at V and 6 bases at J, with 9 bases between. CDR3 size: 14 residues. DNA of the CDR3: TGTGCCATCAGTGAGTCAGGGGGAACTCAGCCCCAGCATTTT. Its protein is CAISESGGTQPQHF.

V usage is TRBV7-6 and J usage is TRBJ2-5; D not certain. V lost 1 base, J lost 2 bases, and 8 bases lay in between. The CDR3 runs 14 residues. Germline V gene sequence: CDR1 SGHVS, CDR2 FNYEAQ. CDR3 nucleotides: TGTGCCAGCAGCTTAGGTCGGCAGCAAGAGACCCAGTACTTC. This encodes CASSLGRQQETQYF.

Here the CDR3 DNA reads TGCGCCAGCAGCTTTTTGCGACAGGGGGTTGGAACCGGGGAGCTGTTTTTT. This gives the protein CASSFLRQGVGTGELFF. The chain combines TRBV5-1 with TRBJ2-2; 9 bases match TRBD1. Germline V CDR1 and CDR2: SGHRS, YFSETQ. CDR3 size: 17 residues. J gave up 5 bases and V 2 bases, and 10 bases lay outside the gene matches.

This clone was seen only once. The chain carries TRBV6-1 and TRBJ1-1, with unresolved D. Germline V CDR1 and CDR2: MNHNS, SASEGT. This CDR3 region has 14 residues. V was cut by 1 base and J by 2 bases, with 8 bases left in between. Written as DNA, the CDR3 is TGTGCCAGCAGTGAAGGGAGGGTAAACACTGAAGCTTTCTTT. This translates into CASSEGRVNTEAFF.

The rearrangement uses TRBV28 and TRBJ2-3, with a possible D match to TRBD2 (7 bases). Germline V lookup: CDR1 MDHEN, CDR2 SYDVKM. Trimming took off 5 bases at V and 0 bases at J, with 24 bases between the two ends. The CDR3 totals 19 residues. CDR3 bases: TGTGCCAGCAGTGCCTGGCGGGGGCGGGGATCGACTAGCACAGATACGCAGTATTTT. It yields the protein CASSAWRGRGSTSTDTQYF. The variable domain in full, with the rest retrieved from reference TRBV28 and TRBJ2-3, is DVKVTQSSRYLVKRTGEKVFLECVQDMDHENMFWYRQDPGLGLRLIYFSYDVKMKEKGDIPEGYSVSREKKERFSLILESASTNQTSMYLCASSAWRGRGSTSTDTQYFGPGTRLTVL.

The genes are TRBV7-2 and TRBJ2-5; TRBD2 aligns across 7 bases. The J call is uncertain, as TRBJ2-7 better fits the DNA end. Germline V gene lookup returns CDR1 SGHTA and CDR2 FQGNSA. This CDR3 is 15 amino acids long. CDR3 sequence: CASSPGPGGGREQYF. CDR3 nucleotides: TGTGCCAGCAGCCCCGGGCCCGGCGGGGGACGCGAGCAGTACTTC.

This clone was seen once. This sequence joins TRBV5-8 and TRBJ2-5, with unresolved D. Looked up from germline, CDR1 is SGHTS and CDR2 is YDEGEE. The CDR3 totals 14 residues. Between the trimmed V and J ends, which lost 3 bases and 5 bases, there was a span of 14 bases. CDR3 loop: CASSSGRAGETQYF. CDR3 sequence (DNA): TGTGCCAGCAGCTCTGGAAGGGCCGGGGAGACCCAGTACTTC.

This chain links TRBV18 with TRBJ1-2, with D possibly matching TRBD1 (5 bases). The germline gives CDR1 KGHSH, CDR2 LQKENI. Trimming removed 4 bases from V and 8 bases from J, with 20 bases in between. CDR3 length equals 15 residues. In DNA form, the CDR3 reads TGTGCCAGCTCACTAGGTCCGGGACCTTTAAGAGGCTACACCTTC. It translates to CASSLGPGPLRGYTF.

V usage is TRBV27 and J usage is TRBJ2-7, with D uncertain. The CDR3 consists of 17 residues. Trimming cost V 1 base and J 1 base, with 17 bases left between them. CDR1 is MNHEY, CDR2 SMNVEV, per germline (reference sequence). CDR3 sequence: CASSLYTPHSLSYEQYF. CDR3 DNA sequence: TGTGCCAGCAGTTTATATACCCCCCACAGTTTGTCCTACGAGCAGTACTTC.